Below, one TCR beta chain is given with its context. The data originate from a study of blood T cell repertoires in COVID-19. On the study more broadly: Sources were T cells, B-cell-depleted T cells, or PBMCs; the material itself was cDNA or gDNA.

Sequenced by immunoSEQ multiplex PCR; TCRdb stores in-frame clones only, minus some. Among 79,000 or so clones listed, approximately 87% were seen once. The material sequenced was peripheral blood. This TCR was recovered from a human donor in a cohort sampled during active COVID-19.

CDR3 nucleotide sequence: TGTGCCAGCAGTTTCAGGGATTTAAGGGGCTACACCTTC. Its translation is CASSFRDLRGYTF. The chain has TRBV27 and TRBJ1-2; tentatively, D is TRBD1 (5 bases). Trimming removed 3 bases at V and 8 bases at J, with 13 bases between. The CDR3 is made up of 13 amino acids. Germline CDR1 MNHEY, CDR2 SMNVEV (reference sequence).